These 26 T cell receptor beta chains share one sample of origin, sequenced in a study of blood T cell repertoires in COVID-19. Here immunoSEQ multiplex PCR was the method, and the copy in TCRdb shows in-frame clones only, minus some. The sample shows tens of thousands of clones, about 88% of them seen only once. Input material: peripheral blood. These receptors all come from a man aged 50 to 60 with active COVID-19.

V is TRBV12-1 and J is TRBJ1-1. TRBV12-1 is reported as a pseudogene. The length of the CDR3 is 14 residues. CDR3 sequence (DNA): TGTGCCAGCAGCGCCGTTGCGGAAGACACTGAAGCTTTCTTT. As protein: CASSAVAEDTEAFF.

The V gene is TRBV18, the J gene TRBJ1-1; no clear D gene. V shed 6 bases and J shed 1 base, with 12 bases lying between them. Germline CDR1 and CDR2: KGHSH and LQKENI. This CDR3 is built from 14 residues. CDR3 amino acids: CASSGRTENTEAFF. Written as DNA, the CDR3 is TGTGCCAGCTCGGGGAGGACGGAGAACACTGAAGCTTTCTTT.

This sequence joins TRBV6-4 and TRBJ2-4, with 9 bases matching TRBD2. The germline gives CDR1 MRHNA, CDR2 SNTAGT. The V segment lost 7 bases and the J segment 3 bases; nucleotides outside the gene matches: 7. CDR3 size: 15 residues. The CDR3 DNA follows: TGTGCCAGCATATGGCGGGAGGGGGGCAAAAACATTCAGTACTTC. It codes for CASIWREGGKNIQYF.

This chain connects TRBV3-1 (or the pseudogene TRBV3-2) to TRBJ2-2; 9 nucleotides agree with TRBD2. This CDR3 is 16 amino acids long. V lost 4 bases to trimming and J lost 5 bases; unmatched junction nucleotides: 8. Germline CDR1 is LGHDT and CDR2 is YNNKEL (reference sequence). The CDR3 sequence: CASSPIAGVGTGELFF. The CDR3 coding sequence is TGTGCCAGCAGCCCAATAGCGGGAGTAGGGACCGGGGAGCTGTTTTTT.

The rearrangement joins TRBV7-3 to TRBJ2-5; 11 nucleotides agree with TRBD1. Trimming cost V 5 bases and J 10 bases; bases outside gene matches: 6. The CDR3 extends over 13 amino acids. Germline V gene lookup returns CDR1 SGHTA and CDR2 FQGTGA. As DNA, the CDR3 is TGTGCCAGCAGCATGGACAGGGGGCTCGACCAGTACTTC. Its translation is CASSMDRGLDQYF.

J is TRBJ2-1 and V is TRBV7-2; TRBD2 matches 7 bases. Trimming cost V 5 bases and J 6 bases; bases outside gene matches: 13. This CDR3 is 16 amino acids long. The germline gives CDR1 SGHTA, CDR2 FQGNSA. The CDR3 reads CASSPPPVASGNEQFF. CDR3 sequence (DNA): TGTGCCAGCAGCCCACCCCCGGTGGCTAGCGGCAATGAGCAGTTCTTC.

This clone was seen once. The gene calls are TRBV28 and TRBJ2-1; 7 bases agree with TRBD1. CDR3 length: 15 residues. Losses at the gene ends were 5 bases for V and 5 bases for J; bases not matched to a gene: 9. Germline V CDR1 and CDR2: MDHEN, SYDVKM. The CDR3 loop reads CASSTRQGLHNEQFF. CDR3 coding DNA: TGTGCCAGCAGTACCCGACAGGGTTTACACAATGAGCAGTTCTTC.

The chain employs TRBV6-6 and TRBJ2-7, with 9 nucleotides matching TRBD1. The CDR3 covers 14 residues. Germline trimming cut 2 bases from V and 6 bases from J; bases unmatched to any gene: 5. Germline-derived CDR1 and CDR2 are MNHNY and SVGAGI (reference sequence). Written as DNA, the CDR3 is TGTGCCAGCAGTTACGGGACAGGGTCAGGCGAGCAGTACTTC. Amino acid sequence: CASSYGTGSGEQYF.

The CDR3 DNA reads as TGCGCCAGCAGCCGCGGGACAGAGGAGACCCAGTACTTC. Translation gives CASSRGTEETQYF. This chain connects TRBV4-3 to TRBJ2-5, with D possibly TRBD1 on 7 matching bases. Germline V CDR1 and CDR2: LGHNA, YSLEER. Trimming removed 4 bases from V and 5 bases from J, with 11 bases in between. The length of the CDR3 is 13 residues.

This rearrangement joins TRBV7-8 to TRBJ2-2, with 7 positions matching TRBD1. Unmatched junction bases numbered 9, after V lost 5 bases and J lost 6 bases. Germline CDR1 reads SGHVS; CDR2 reads FQNEAQ. This CDR3 is built from 15 residues. The CDR3 loop reads CASSLRDRVAGELFF. For the CDR3, the DNA is TGTGCCAGCAGCCTCCGAGACAGGGTCGCCGGGGAGCTGTTTTTT.

V gene TRBV2 combines with J gene TRBJ1-2; D is unresolved. Trimming shortened V by 0 bases and J by 6 bases, and 20 bases separated the two germline ends. The germline CDR1 and CDR2 sequences are SNHLY and FYNNEI. This CDR3 is 17 amino acids long. DNA of the CDR3: TGTGCCAGCAGTGAAGCGCTTTGGGCCTACTTCAATGATGGCTACACCTTC. Amino acid sequence: CASSEALWAYFNDGYTF.

The V and J genes are TRBV12-5 and TRBJ1-5, with 7 bases that match TRBD1. From germline, CDR1 is LGHNT and CDR2 FRNRAP. The CDR3 totals 15 residues. J was trimmed by 0 bases and V by 6 bases; bases with no gene match: 5. This CDR3 is CASGPGQFSNQPQHF. The CDR3, as DNA: TGTGCTAGTGGCCCGGGACAGTTTAGCAATCAGCCCCAGCATTTT.

The chain combines TRBV11-1 with TRBJ1-1; TRBD1 might be the D (5 bases). The CDR3 sequence is 14 residues long. Looked up from germline, CDR1 is SGHAT and CDR2 is FQDESV (reference sequence). Trimming left V 2 bases short and J 5 bases short, with 12 bases between. CDR3 region: CASSLIGGATEAFF. CDR3 nucleotides: TGTGCCAGCAGCTTAATCGGAGGGGCAACTGAAGCTTTCTTT.

This clone has just one count. The genes are TRBV5-6 and TRBJ2-7, with a possible D match to TRBD2 (6 bases). Germline values: CDR1 SGHDT, CDR2 YYEEEE. V lost 3 bases to trimming and J lost 0 bases, with 13 bases between them. CDR3 length: 15 residues. The chain's CDR3 is CASSWGLSFSYEQYF. The CDR3 nucleotides are TGTGCCAGCAGCTGGGGACTCTCCTTCTCCTACGAGCAGTACTTC.

This chain links TRBV6-5 with TRBJ2-1; no definite D call. From germline, CDR1 is MNHEY and CDR2 SVGAGI. Trimming cost V 0 bases and J 6 bases, with 6 bases left between them. This CDR3 region has 13 residues. For the CDR3, the DNA is TGTGCCAGCAGTTACTCGATGCGCAATGAGCAGTTCTTC. Amino acids: CASSYSMRNEQFF.

The chain recombines TRBV12-5 with TRBJ1-5; weak D call: TRBD1 (6 bases). CDR3 length: 20 residues. The ends were cut back, 1 base at V and 0 bases at J, with 22 bases in the middle. The germline V gene encodes CDR1 LGHNT and CDR2 FRNRAP. Here the CDR3 reads CASGLGGPSFVIGSNQPQHF. The CDR3 nucleotides read TGTGCTAGTGGTTTGGGGGGGCCGAGTTTCGTGATAGGTAGCAATCAGCCCCAGCATTTT.

The chain has TRBV7-2 and TRBJ2-2; D possibly corresponds to TRBD2 (6 bases). The CDR3 extends over 13 amino acids. The germline V gene encodes CDR1 SGHTA and CDR2 FQGNSA. Trimming pared 3 bases from V and 5 bases from J, leaving 7 bases between. CDR3 amino acids: CASSLGGTGELFF. The CDR3 DNA sequence: TGTGCCAGCAGCTTGGGGGGTACCGGGGAGCTGTTTTTT.

The rearrangement uses TRBV7-2 and TRBJ1-5; 9 bases are a match to TRBD1. Germline V gene lookup returns CDR1 SGHTA and CDR2 FQGNSA. This CDR3 has 15 amino acids. The junction had 11 bases not matched to a gene; V was cut back by 5 bases and J by 9 bases. CDR3 sequence (DNA): TGTGCCAGCAGCCTGCACAGGGGGCTTAGGACGCCCCAGCATTTT. Its protein product is CASSLHRGLRTPQHF.

The V and J genes are TRBV5-1 and TRBJ2-2; D assignment may be TRBD1 or TRBD2 (5 bases each). V was trimmed by 4 bases and J by 5 bases, leaving 15 bases between them. In germline, CDR1 is SGHRS, CDR2 YFSETQ. The CDR3 has 15 residues. The CDR3, as DNA: TGCGCCAGCAGCCTGGGACCTTCGGGGACCGGGGAGCTGTTTTTT. This gives the protein CASSLGPSGTGELFF.

The chain has TRBV5-1 and TRBJ2-1; 12 bases line up with TRBD2. Trimming removed 4 bases from V and 7 bases from J; junction bases left unmatched: 3. Germline lookup yields CDR1 SGHRS and CDR2 YFSETQ. The CDR3 sequence is 14 residues long. The CDR3 loop reads CASSLAGGGNEQFF. CDR3 DNA: TGCGCCAGCAGCCTAGCGGGAGGGGGTAATGAGCAGTTCTTC.

The chain has TRBV7-3 and TRBJ2-1; 10 bases are a match to TRBD2. There are 16 residues in the CDR3. Trimming took 5 bases from V and 5 from J; bases not matched to a gene: 9. The germline gives CDR1 SGHTA, CDR2 FQGTGA. Written as DNA, the CDR3 is TGTGCCAGCAGCCCCACCGGGACTAGCGATCACAATGAGCAGTTCTTC. It codes for CASSPTGTSDHNEQFF.

The rearrangement joins TRBV14 to TRBJ1-2, with a weak D call TRBD1 (5 bases). CDR3 length: 12 residues. Germline-derived CDR1 and CDR2 are SGHDN and FVKESK. Trimming removed 4 bases at V and 8 bases at J, with 11 bases between. The CDR3: CASSPDRRGYTF. CDR3 DNA sequence: TGTGCCAGCAGCCCTGACAGACGGGGCTACACCTTC.

The J gene is TRBJ2-1, the V gene TRBV2, with 16 bases identical to TRBD2. The CDR3 length is 15 residues. Germline assignment: CDR1 SNHLY and CDR2 FYNNEI. The trim removed 8 bases at V and 11 bases at J, leaving 9 bases unmatched. CDR3 amino acids: CASRGLAGGATKQFF. The CDR3 coding sequence is TGTGCCAGCCGGGGACTAGCGGGGGGGGCCACGAAGCAGTTCTTC. Based on the CDR3 plus reference TRBV2 and TRBJ2-1, the full variable domain is EPEVTQTPSHQVTQMGQEVILRCVPISNHLYFYWYRQILGQKVEFLVSFYNNEISEKSEIFDDQFSVERPDGSNFTLKIRSTKLEDSAMYFCASRGLAGGATKQFFGPGTRLTVL.

CDR3 DNA sequence: TGTGCCAGCAGCTTAGCGGGTGGGACAATGGGTGAAAAACTGTTTTTT. This translates into CASSLAGGTMGEKLFF. The gene calls are TRBV7-8 and TRBJ1-4, with D perhaps matching TRBD1 (6 bases). The length of the CDR3 is 16 residues. V was shortened by 0 bases and J by 7 bases, with 15 bases between the two germline ends. Germline CDR1 is SGHVS and CDR2 is FQNEAQ.

This chain links TRBV11-2 with TRBJ2-1; D is perhaps TRBD2 (6 bases). Trimming left V 5 bases short and J 4 bases short, with 12 bases between. From germline, CDR1 is SGHAT and CDR2 FQNNGV. The CDR3 extends over 14 amino acids. CDR3 in amino acids: CASSRAREYNEQFF. CDR3 sequence (DNA): TGTGCCAGCAGCCGGGCCCGGGAGTACAATGAGCAGTTCTTC. Together with reference TRBV11-2 and TRBJ2-1, the CDR3 gives the full variable domain: EAGVAQSPRYKIIEKRQSVAFWCNPISGHATLYWYQQILGQGPKLLIQFQNNGVVDDSQLPKDRFSAERLKGVDSTLKIQPAKLEDSAVYLCASSRAREYNEQFFGPGTRLTVL.

This chain joins TRBV5-4 and TRBJ2-7; D is perhaps TRBD2 (5 bases). CDR3 size: 13 residues. The germline CDR1 and CDR2 sequences are SGHNT and YYREEE (reference sequence). Between the trimmed V and J ends, which lost 0 bases and 5 bases, there was a span of 9 bases. The CDR3 here is CASSLGQEDEQYF. The CDR3 DNA sequence: TGTGCCAGCAGCTTGGGGCAGGAGGACGAGCAGTACTTC.